This T cell receptor beta chain was identified during a study of shared clonotypes between healthy human individuals. Regarding the study as a whole: Relative to their counterparts shared across all four donors, non-shared clonotypes exhibited diminished generation probabilities. Researchers found naive subsets generally carried larger estimated richness than memory subsets.

With respect to this clone: Its antigen is undetermined.

Naive CD8 cells, CD45RO-negative and positively selected for CCR7, excluded terminally differentiated effector memory CD45RA+ cells. The CDR3 totals 18 residues. Germline V gene data show CDR1 as SGHVS and CDR2 as FNYEAQ. Germline trimming cut 1 base from V and 1 base from J; bases unmatched to any gene: 7. Profiling relied on immunoSEQ multiplex PCR, and the TCRdb table lists in-frame clones only, not all of them. Among 700,000 to 950,000 clones, about 96% were seen once, and the ten largest hold under 0.3%. This chain connects TRBV7-6 to TRBJ1-1; 12 nucleotides agree with TRBD1. The sequence was obtained from a man aged 25 to 45 in good health. Sequencing was done on a sample of naive CD8+ T cells sorted from blood. The CDR3: CASSLGRDRGLKNTEAFF. As DNA, the CDR3 is TGTGCCAGCAGCTTAGGCCGGGACAGGGGGCTTAAGAACACTGAAGCTTTCTTT.